These 27 T cell receptor beta chains originate from one sample sequenced in a study of cytotoxic CD8 clonotypes in ibrutinib-treated CLL. The protocol was immunoSEQ multiplex PCR, while the TCRdb copy is restricted to in-frame clones and leaves out a portion. The sample has approximately 100,000 clones, 60% to 80% seen once. Sequenced here: PBMCs, sampled after 12 months of ibrutinib treatment. These receptors all come from a human donor with chronic lymphocytic leukemia.

This clone has just one count. The CDR3 sequence: CASSLVPPATNEKLFF. The CDR3 bases are TGCGCCAGCAGCTTGGTCCCGCCTGCAACTAATGAAAAACTGTTTTTT. The chain has TRBV5-1 and TRBJ1-4; D call uncertain. The CDR3 contains 16 residues. Germline V gene data show CDR1 as SGHRS and CDR2 as YFSETQ. V gave up 0 bases and J gave up 0 bases, with 9 bases separating them.

This clone was counted between two and nine times. The chain employs TRBV6-6 and TRBJ1-6; TRBD1 agrees at 8 bases. V gave up 2 bases and J gave up 10 bases; unmatched junction bases: 7. Germline CDR1 and CDR2: MNHNY and SVGAGI (reference sequence). The CDR3 has 15 amino acids. For the CDR3, the DNA is TGTGCCAGCAGTTACACCCCTAGACAGGGGTCACCCCTCCACTTT. Amino acids: CASSYTPRQGSPLHF.

V gene TRBV7-9 combines with J gene TRBJ2-7; 8 nucleotides align to TRBD1. V shed 4 bases and J 2 bases; nucleotides not matched to a gene: 4. The CDR3 is 14 amino acids. Germline CDR1 reads SEHNR; CDR2 reads FQNEAQ (reference sequence). The CDR3 is CASSSQGVAYEQYF. CDR3 in DNA: TGTGCCAGCAGCTCACAGGGGGTTGCCTACGAGCAGTACTTC.

The chain combines TRBV4-3 with TRBJ1-1; D is unresolved. The CDR3 has 12 residues. The germline gives CDR1 LGHNA, CDR2 YSLEER. With 0 bases removed from V and 9 bases from J, the gap between germline ends came to 8 bases. The CDR3 sequence is CASSQDGMKAFF. DNA for the CDR3: TGCGCCAGCAGCCAAGATGGGATGAAAGCTTTCTTT.

In DNA, the CDR3 is TGTGCCAGCAGCCCACCCCCCAAGCGGGGGATTTACGAGCAGTACTTC. It is translated as CASSPPPKRGIYEQYF. The chain employs TRBV7-9 and TRBJ2-7; 8 nucleotides agree with TRBD2. The CDR3 runs 16 residues. Losses at the gene ends were 5 bases for V and 4 bases for J; bases not matched to a gene: 13. Germline CDR1 and CDR2: SEHNR and FQNEAQ (reference sequence). Full variable domain (remainder filled in from reference TRBV7-9 and TRBJ2-7): DTGVSQNPRHKITKRGQNVTFRCDPISEHNRLYWYRQTLGQGPEFLTYFQNEAQLEKSRLLSDRFSAERPKGSFSTLEIQRTEQGDSAMYLCASSPPPKRGIYEQYFGPGTRLTVT.

The chain joins TRBV10-1 to TRBJ1-1, with a tentative D call TRBD1 (6 bases). Germline V gives CDR1 WNHNN, CDR2 SYGVQD (reference sequence). Trimming pared 3 bases from V and 1 base from J, leaving 12 bases between. There are 15 residues in the CDR3. The CDR3 DNA is TGCGCCAGCAGTGATTCAGGGGCGAGGAACACTGAAGCTTTCTTT. Translating gives CASSDSGARNTEAFF.

This sequence joins TRBV11-2 and TRBJ2-1; D ambiguous. The CDR3 is 15 amino acids. Germline CDR1 reads SGHAT; CDR2 reads FQNNGV. Trimming removed 1 base at V and 1 base at J, with 8 bases between. The CDR3 reads CASSLVVGSYNEQFF. The CDR3 coding sequence is TGTGCCAGCAGCTTAGTTGTGGGGTCCTACAATGAGCAGTTCTTC.

This sequence joins TRBV19 and TRBJ1-1, with TRBD1 as a possible D gene (5 bases). Trimming removed 5 bases from V and 6 bases from J, with 13 bases in between. Germline CDR1 reads LNHDA; CDR2 reads SQIVND (reference sequence). The CDR3 sequence is 13 residues long. The CDR3 here is CASSWQGWAEAFF. The CDR3 nucleotides are TGTGCCAGTAGTTGGCAGGGTTGGGCTGAAGCTTTCTTT.

The chain links TRBV6-1 to TRBJ1-4; D gene uncertain. CDR3 length equals 14 residues. Germline CDR1 is MNHNS and CDR2 is SASEGT. The V end lost 2 bases, the J end lost 9 bases, and 13 bases lay between the germline ends. CDR3: CASSEFSEQQKLFF. The DNA of the CDR3 is TGTGCCAGCAGTGAATTTTCAGAACAACAAAAACTGTTTTTT.

V and J are TRBV7-2 and TRBJ1-1; a weak D match, TRBD1 (5 bases). CDR1 and CDR2 (germline): SGHTA, FQGNSA. Trimming stripped 1 base from V and 11 bases from J, with 11 bases between. The CDR3 spans 12 residues. The CDR3 DNA reads TGTGCCAGCAGCTTAGAGGGGAGGGAGGCTTTCTTT. This codes for CASSLEGREAFF.

The J gene is TRBJ1-2, the V gene TRBV19; unclear D gene. CDR3 size: 13 residues. V was trimmed by 7 bases and J by 2 bases, leaving 11 bases between them. In germline, CDR1 is LNHDA, CDR2 SQIVND (reference sequence). The CDR3 DNA reads as TGTGCCAGTACCCCGGACGGGAACTATGGCTACACCTTC. Translated, it gives CASTPDGNYGYTF. The full variable domain, completed using reference TRBV19 and TRBJ1-2, is DGGITQSPKYLFRKEGQNVTLSCEQNLNHDAMYWYRQDPGQGLRLIYYSQIVNDFQKGDIAEGYSVSREKKESFPLTVTSAQKNPTAFYLCASTPDGNYGYTFGSGTRLTVV.

The chain recombines TRBV5-1 with TRBJ1-2; D unclear. The germline gives CDR1 SGHRS, CDR2 YFSETQ. Trimming shortened V by 5 bases and J by 7 bases, and 18 bases separated the two germline ends. The CDR3 is made up of 14 amino acids. CDR3 region: CASRQTLSGLGYTF. The DNA for the CDR3 is TGCGCCAGCAGACAAACCCTCAGTGGGCTTGGCTACACCTTC.

The rearrangement joins TRBV29-1 to TRBJ1-4; D remains ambiguous. In germline, CDR1 is SQVTM, CDR2 ANQGSEA. Trimming removed 5 bases from V and 4 bases from J, with 8 bases in between. The CDR3 is made up of 12 amino acids. For the CDR3, the DNA is TGCAGCGTTAGCCAGAGTAATGAAAAACTGTTTTTT. Translation: CSVSQSNEKLFF.

This chain links TRBV5-1 with TRBJ2-5; 9 bases agree with TRBD1. V lost 1 base, J lost 4 bases, and 14 bases stayed unmatched. The CDR3 spans 18 residues. In germline, CDR1 is SGHRS, CDR2 YFSETQ. CDR3 DNA: TGCGCCAGCAGCTTGAAACTAGGGCGAACAGGGGGCGCAGAGACCCAGTACTTC. This gives the protein CASSLKLGRTGGAETQYF.

The chain has TRBV7-9 and TRBJ1-1, with 7 nucleotides matching TRBD1. The germline V gene has CDR1 SEHNR and CDR2 FQNEAQ (reference sequence). The V segment lost 6 bases and the J segment 3 bases; nucleotides outside the gene matches: 4. This CDR3 is 13 amino acids long. The DNA for the CDR3 is TGTGCCAGCAGTCGACAGGGCTACACTGAAGCTTTCTTT. Translation gives CASSRQGYTEAFF.

The CDR3 sequence: CASAGYDTQYF. The CDR3 nucleotides are TGTGCCAGCGCTGGTTACGATACGCAGTATTTT. The chain is built from TRBV7-9 and TRBJ2-3; D remains unclear. CDR3 size: 11 residues. CDR1 SEHNR and CDR2 FQNEAQ come from the germline V gene (reference sequence). Trimming shortened V by 8 bases and J by 6 bases, and 9 bases separated the two germline ends. Full variable domain (missing parts from reference TRBV7-9 and TRBJ2-3): DTGVSQNPRHKITKRGQNVTFRCDPISEHNRLYWYRQTLGQGPEFLTYFQNEAQLEKSRLLSDRFSAERPKGSFSTLEIQRTEQGDSAMYLCASAGYDTQYFGPGTRLTVL.

The chain links TRBV7-2 to TRBJ1-3; possibly TRBD1 for D (5 bases). Germline CDR1 reads SGHTA; CDR2 reads FQGNSA. Trimming cost V 3 bases and J 4 bases, with 16 bases left between them. This CDR3 region has 16 residues. Here the CDR3 reads CASSLDLTGSGNTIYF. Written as DNA, the CDR3 is TGTGCCAGCAGCTTGGATTTAACAGGCTCGGGAAACACCATATATTTT. The full variable domain, rest sourced from reference TRBV7-2 and TRBJ1-3, is GAGVSQSPSNKVTEKGKDVELRCDPISGHTALYWYRQSLGQGLEFLIYFQGNSAPDKSGLPSDRFSAERTGGSVSTLTIQRTQQEDSAVYLCASSLDLTGSGNTIYFGEGSWLTVV.

The V gene is TRBV28, the J gene TRBJ1-2; perhaps TRBD1 as D (6 bases). Looked up from germline, CDR1 is MDHEN and CDR2 is SYDVKM. V lost 3 bases, J lost 2 bases, and 13 bases lay in between. This CDR3 is 15 amino acids long. In nucleotides, the CDR3 is TGTGCCAGCAGTTTGGGACACAATCAGAACTATGGCTACACCTTC. It specifies CASSLGHNQNYGYTF.

The chain joins TRBV7-9 to TRBJ2-1; no firm D call. V was trimmed by 1 base and J by 5 bases, leaving 9 bases between them. There are 14 residues in the CDR3. From germline, CDR1 is SEHNR and CDR2 FQNEAQ (reference sequence). The chain's CDR3 is CASSLETNNNEQFF. Here the CDR3 DNA reads TGTGCCAGCAGCTTAGAAACCAACAACAATGAGCAGTTCTTC.

This chain connects TRBV6-6 to TRBJ1-5, with 10 bases lining up with TRBD1. The CDR3 extends over 15 amino acids. Germline V gene sequence: CDR1 MNHNY, CDR2 SVGAGI (reference sequence). The V segment lost 2 bases and the J segment 5 bases; nucleotides outside the gene matches: 3. CDR3 sequence: CASSYIGQGDQPQHF. The CDR3 coding sequence is TGTGCCAGCAGTTACATTGGACAGGGGGATCAGCCCCAGCATTTT.

This clone was found a few times. The rearrangement uses TRBV6-1 and TRBJ1-2; perhaps TRBD1 as D (6 bases). Germline-derived CDR1 and CDR2 are MNHNS and SASEGT. The ends were cut back, 8 bases at V and 5 bases at J, with 18 bases in the middle. This CDR3 is 14 amino acids long. CDR3 DNA: TGTGCCAGCTCAACGGGGGCGGAAGGATATGGCTACACCTTC. It encodes CASSTGAEGYGYTF.

V is TRBV4-1 and J is TRBJ2-3, with D maybe TRBD1 (6 bases). Germline V gene sequence: CDR1 MGHRA, CDR2 YSYEKL. Deletions cut 1 base from V and 4 bases from J, with 15 bases between. This CDR3 comprises 16 residues. The CDR3 nucleotides read TGCGCCAGCAGCCAAGGCTTGGGGGCGCCCCCAGATACGCAGTATTTT. This translates into CASSQGLGAPPDTQYF.

This clone has a handful of counts. This rearrangement joins TRBV6-6 to TRBJ1-2; D is uncertain. Germline V CDR1 and CDR2: MNHNY, SVGAGI (reference sequence). This CDR3 is 10 amino acids long. V gave up 5 bases and J gave up 8 bases, with 6 bases separating them. CDR3 sequence (DNA): TGTGCCAGCAGTGACAAAGGCTACACCTTC. It yields the protein CASSDKGYTF.

The chain carries TRBV13 and TRBJ2-5, with D uncertain. This CDR3 has 13 amino acids. The V and J ends lost 3 bases and 2 bases respectively, with 7 bases between them. Germline V lookup: CDR1 PRHDT, CDR2 FYEKMQ (reference sequence). The chain's CDR3 is CASSFSSQETQYF. The CDR3 region has the DNA TGTGCCAGCAGCTTCAGTTCTCAAGAGACCCAGTACTTC.

This clone occurred a few times. CDR3 amino acids: CASSFQGSPEAFF. In DNA, the CDR3 is TGCGCCAGCAGCTTCCAGGGGTCCCCTGAAGCTTTCTTT. The V call is TRBV5-1, the J call TRBJ1-1, with D possibly being TRBD1 (6 bases). Germline CDR1 and CDR2: SGHRS and YFSETQ. The germline V and J ends were trimmed by 2 bases and 6 bases, with 11 bases remaining between them. This CDR3 is built from 13 residues.

This clone was seen just once. The chain employs TRBV4-3 and TRBJ1-1, with D uncertain. Between the trimmed V and J ends, which lost 0 bases and 7 bases, there was a span of 18 bases. Germline CDR1 reads LGHNA; CDR2 reads YSLEER. This CDR3 is 16 amino acids long. CDR3 in DNA: TGCGCCAGCAGCCAAGAACCCTTTCTTGGGATTGGTGAAGCTTTCTTT. It specifies CASSQEPFLGIGEAFF.

The chain couples TRBV5-1 to TRBJ1-6; D may be TRBD1 (5 bases). Trimming removed 3 bases at V and 2 bases at J, with 18 bases between. Germline V lookup: CDR1 SGHRS, CDR2 YFSETQ. CDR3 length: 18 residues. CDR3 sequence (DNA): TGCGCCAGCAGCTCCCGGGACCGGGGGAACGCCTATAATTCACCCCTCCACTTT. It translates to CASSSRDRGNAYNSPLHF. Variable domain in full (rest from reference TRBV5-1 and TRBJ1-6): KAGVTQTPRYLIKTRGQQVTLSCSPISGHRSVSWYQQTPGQGLQFLFEYFSETQRNKGNFPGRFSGRQFSNSRSEMNVSTLELGDSALYLCASSSRDRGNAYNSPLHFGNGTRLTVT.